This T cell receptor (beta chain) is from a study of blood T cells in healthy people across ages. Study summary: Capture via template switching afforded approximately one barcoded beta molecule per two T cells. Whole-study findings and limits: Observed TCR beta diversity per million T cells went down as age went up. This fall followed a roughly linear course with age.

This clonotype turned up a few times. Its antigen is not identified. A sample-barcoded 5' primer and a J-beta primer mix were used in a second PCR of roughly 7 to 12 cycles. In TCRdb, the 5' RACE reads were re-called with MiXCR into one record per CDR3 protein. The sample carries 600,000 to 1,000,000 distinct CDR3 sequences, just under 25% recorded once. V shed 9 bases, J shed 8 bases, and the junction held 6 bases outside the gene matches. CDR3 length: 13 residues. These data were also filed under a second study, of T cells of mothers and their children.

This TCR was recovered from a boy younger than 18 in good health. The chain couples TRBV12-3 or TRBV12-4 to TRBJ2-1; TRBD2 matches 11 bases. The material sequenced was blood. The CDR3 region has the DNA TGTGCCAGTCGGGCTAGCGGGAGGTATGAGCAGTTCTTC. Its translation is CASRASGRYEQFF.